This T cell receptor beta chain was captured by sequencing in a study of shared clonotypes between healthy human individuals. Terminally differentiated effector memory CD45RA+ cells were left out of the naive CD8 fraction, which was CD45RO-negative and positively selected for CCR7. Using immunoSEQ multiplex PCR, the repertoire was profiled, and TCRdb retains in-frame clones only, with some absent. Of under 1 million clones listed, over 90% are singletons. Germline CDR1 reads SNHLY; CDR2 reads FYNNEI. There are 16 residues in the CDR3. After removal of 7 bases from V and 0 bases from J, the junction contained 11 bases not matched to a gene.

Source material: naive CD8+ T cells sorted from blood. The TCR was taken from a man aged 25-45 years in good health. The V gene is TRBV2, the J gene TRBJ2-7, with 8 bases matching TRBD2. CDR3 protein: CASTTGGARSSYEQYF. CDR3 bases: TGTGCCAGCACCACGGGGGGGGCGAGGAGCTCCTACGAGCAGTACTTC.